This is a list of T cell receptor beta chains from one sample in a study of T cell changes during pregnancy in multiple sclerosis. Clones were read by immunoSEQ multiplex PCR, and TCRdb kept only the in-frame ones, dropping some. The repertoire holds about 79,000 clones, with 85% to 95% as singletons. Specimen: peripheral blood, collected in the second trimester of pregnancy. Receptors were obtained from a female donor in good health, enrolled as a control in a pregnancy study. Both conserved end residues are part of each CDR3. D genes are given only for firm matches. The listing skips clone size in some rows; elsewhere it reads once, few, many or a size class.

>NA|TRBV5-1|TRBJ2-1|TRBD2
CASSLGGLAGGPFNEQFF
TGCGCCAGCAGCTTGGGGGGACTAGCGGGGGGGCCTTTCAATGAGCAGTTCTTC
>NA|TRBV6-1|TRBJ2-5|TRBD2
CASSRASGETQYF
TGTGCCAGCAGCCGGGCTAGCGGGGAGACCCAGTACTTC
>NA|TRBV30|TRBJ1-1|TRBD1
CAWGTGGTEAFF
TGTGCCTGGGGGACAGGGGGCACTGAAGCTTTCTTT
>NA|TRBV10-3|TRBJ2-5|TRBD1
CAISGTGVVETQYF
TGTGCCATCAGTGGTACAGGGGTAGTAGAGACCCAGTACTTC
>NA|TRBV7-3|TRBJ2-6|NA
CASSLSAGANVLTF
TGTGCCAGCAGCTTATCTGCTGGGGCCAACGTCCTGACTTTC
>NA|TRBV4-1|TRBJ2-2|NA
CASRLGSANTGELFF
TGCGCCAGCAGGCTTGGTTCGGCGAACACCGGGGAGCTGTTTTTT
>NA|TRBV7-8|TRBJ1-2|NA
CASSPGGGGYGGYTF
TGTGCCAGCAGCCCGGGAGGGGGTGGATACGGGGGCTACACCTTC
>once|TRBV6-5|TRBJ2-7|NA
CASSPGWGREQYF
TGTGCCAGCAGCCCGGGGTGGGGTCGGGAGCAGTACTTC
>NA|TRBV5-1|TRBJ2-6|NA
CASSWTQGSGANVLTF
TGCGCCAGCAGCTGGACACAGGGATCTGGGGCCAACGTCCTGACTTTC
>NA|TRBV9|TRBJ2-3|TRBD2
CASSGHHSGEGTDTQYF
TGTGCCAGCAGCGGACACCACAGCGGGGAGGGTACAGATACGCAGTATTTT
>NA|TRBV2|TRBJ1-6|NA
CASSDGESGSPLHF
TGTGCCAGCAGTGATGGGGAGTCAGGATCACCCCTCCACTTT
>NA|TRBV27|TRBJ1-5|TRBD1
CASSFRDSVGQPQHF
TGTGCCAGCAGTTTCCGGGACAGTGTAGGTCAGCCCCAGCATTTT
>NA|TRBV4-2|TRBJ2-1|NA
CASSQDRSGENEQFF
TGTGCCAGCAGCCAAGATCGGTCGGGGGAAAATGAGCAGTTCTTC
>NA|TRBV13|TRBJ2-7|NA
CASSPTGNYEQYF
TGTGCCAGCAGCCCCACCGGGAACTACGAGCAGTACTTC
>NA|TRBV9|TRBJ2-5|TRBD1
CASSSRGGRGQETQYF
TGTGCCAGCAGCTCCAGAGGGGGCAGGGGCCAAGAGACCCAGTACTTC
>NA|TRBV6-6|TRBJ1-2|NA
CASSGGSNYGYTF
TGTGCCAGCAGTGGGGGGTCAAACTATGGCTACACCTTC
>NA|TRBV2|TRBJ1-2|TRBD1
CASSVGQQALNYGYTF
TGTGCCAGCAGTGTGGGACAGCAAGCCTTAAACTATGGCTACACCTTC
>NA|TRBV9|TRBJ2-7|TRBD1
CASSVGDRAYEQYF
TGTGCCAGCAGCGTAGGGGACAGGGCATACGAGCAGTACTTC
>NA|TRBV18|TRBJ1-5|NA
CASSPTQDSNQPQHF
TGTGCCAGCTCACCAACACAAGATAGCAATCAGCCCCAGCATTTT
>NA|TRBV10-1|TRBJ1-2|TRBD1
CASSYNYRGRDYGYTF
TGCGCCAGCAGCTATAACTACAGGGGGCGGGACTATGGCTACACCTTC